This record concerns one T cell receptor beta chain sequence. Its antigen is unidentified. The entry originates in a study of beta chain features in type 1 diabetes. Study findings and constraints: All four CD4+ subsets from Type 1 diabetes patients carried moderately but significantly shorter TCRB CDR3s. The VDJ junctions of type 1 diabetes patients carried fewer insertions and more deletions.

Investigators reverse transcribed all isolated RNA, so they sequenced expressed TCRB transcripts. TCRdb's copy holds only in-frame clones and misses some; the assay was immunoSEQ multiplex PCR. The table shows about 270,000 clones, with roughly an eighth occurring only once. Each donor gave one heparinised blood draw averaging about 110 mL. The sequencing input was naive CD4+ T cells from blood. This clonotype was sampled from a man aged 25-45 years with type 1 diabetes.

The CDR3 sequence: CASRRGQDTGELFF. CDR3 sequence (DNA): TGTGCCAGCAGGAGGGGACAAGACACCGGGGAGCTGTTTTTT. V gene TRBV28 combines with J gene TRBJ2-2, with D possibly TRBD1 on 6 matching bases. V lost 6 bases and J 3 bases, leaving 11 bases between the germline ends. The length of the CDR3 is 14 residues. CDR1 MDHEN and CDR2 SYDVKM come from the germline V gene.